This TCR beta chain was obtained from a study of early T cells in non-severe SARS-CoV-2 infection. Study-level information: Sequencing of unsorted whole blood was done on bulk RNA, leaving chains unpaired.

TCRdb reanalysed the 5' RACE reads using MiXCR and keeps one entry per CDR3 protein. This sample has about 71,000 distinct CDR3 sequences, with 12% to 15% found just once. A remark on this clonotype: The antigen is unknown.

Study-wide results and caveats: Reliance on VDJdb matching favored anti-spike CD8 responses; private and CD4 specificities were missed.

The source material was whole blood. The source is an adult who was a healthcare worker with PCR-confirmed SARS-CoV-2 infection or an uninfected control (not recorded which).

The CDR3 region is CSARLAGGGETQYF. The CDR3 coding sequence is TGCAGTGCTAGACTAGCGGGGGGCGGGGAGACCCAGTACTTC. The V and J genes are TRBV20-1 and TRBJ2-5, with 11 nucleotides matching TRBD2. This CDR3 comprises 14 residues. V gave up 2 bases and J gave up 5 bases; unmatched junction bases: 4. The germline V gene encodes CDR1 DFQATT and CDR2 SNEGSKA (reference sequence).